A selection of T cell receptor beta chains follows, all from one sample in a study of T cell changes during pregnancy in multiple sclerosis. TCRdb's table, derived via immunoSEQ multiplex PCR, lists solely in-frame clones and lacks some. The repertoire holds 15,000 or so clones, more than 80% seen once, with approximately 2.8% in the top ten. The source material was peripheral blood, sampled in the second trimester of pregnancy. The receptors derive from a female donor in good health, enrolled as a control in a pregnancy study. The CDR3 runs from the conserved cysteine through the conserved F or W. The order of the fields is V gene, CDR3 protein.

>TRBV4-3
CASSQDLGQGYATNEKLFF
>TRBV5-1
CASSFGRGQETQYF
>TRBV5-8
CASSTWTGGRAGELFF
>TRBV28
CATLAGANEQFF
>TRBV9
CASSTRRGGITDTQYF
>TRBV12-5
CASGFGQGTDTQYF
>TRBV5-6
CASSDPGNYGYTF
>TRBV4-1
CASSKGQGVSGNTIYF
>TRBV6-6
CASRGAPNTEAFF
>TRBV5-1
CASRDGLVEYNEQFF
>TRBV19
CASSPGQGSYQETQYF
>TRBV25-1
CASSVGQGQTQYF
>TRBV15
CATSRRQGGTGELFF
>TRBV4-1
CASSQEEVIAGGGTGELFF
>TRBV6-5
CASSFGGFSGNTIYF
>TRBV28
CASSPARQVYSGNTIYF
>TRBV7-9
CASSTDNGYGYTF
>TRBV27
CASRPYRTGGNEAFF
>TRBV28
CASSFGESTEAFF
>TRBV29-1
CSVSDRGTEAFF
>TRBV18
CASSPSTNEKLFF
>TRBV6-5
CASSYRRANGELFF
>TRBV6-6
CASSLKGANYGYTF
>TRBV10-2
CASSYRGQETQYF
>TRBV5-1
CASSLALAGGPDTQYF
>TRBV28
CASRPGTEYSYEQYF
>TRBV4-2
CASSQVPGTEAFF
>TRBV4-2
CASSQGDLNYEQYF
>TRBV15
CATSRAGTGGYEQYF
>TRBV27
CASSPRTGFNEKLFF
>TRBV29-1
CSVAVRNTEAFF
>TRBV6-6
CASTGLAGGRETQYF
>TRBV5-4
CASSLGPQERQGNTIYF
>TRBV30
CAWSVDGGYPGEAFF
>TRBV19
CASSIVASSYNEQFF